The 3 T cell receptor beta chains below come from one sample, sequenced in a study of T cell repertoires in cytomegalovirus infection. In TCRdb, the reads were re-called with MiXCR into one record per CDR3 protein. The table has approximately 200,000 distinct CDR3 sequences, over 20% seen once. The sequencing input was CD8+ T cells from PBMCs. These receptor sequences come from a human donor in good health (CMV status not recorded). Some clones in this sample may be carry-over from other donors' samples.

The CDR3 loop reads CASSLDTSGYGYTF. As DNA, the CDR3 is TGTGCCAGCAGCTTGGACACGTCCGGCTATGGCTACACCTTC. The chain joins TRBV5-6 to TRBJ1-2, with D unresolved. The CDR3 totals 14 residues. V lost 0 bases, J lost 4 bases, and 10 bases lay in between. Germline-derived CDR1 and CDR2 are SGHDT and YYEEEE.

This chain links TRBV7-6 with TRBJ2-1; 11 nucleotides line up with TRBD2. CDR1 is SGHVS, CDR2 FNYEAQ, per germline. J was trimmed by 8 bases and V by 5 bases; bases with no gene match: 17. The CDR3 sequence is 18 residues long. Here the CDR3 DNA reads TGTGCCAGCAGCCCAACGGGAGGCCTAGCGGGGGGATACGATGAGCAGTTCTTC. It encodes CASSPTGGLAGGYDEQFF.

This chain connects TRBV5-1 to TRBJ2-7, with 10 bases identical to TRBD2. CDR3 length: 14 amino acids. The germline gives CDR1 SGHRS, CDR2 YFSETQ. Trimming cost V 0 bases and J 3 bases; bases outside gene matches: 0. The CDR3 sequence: CASSLASGGYEQYF. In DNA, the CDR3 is TGCGCCAGCAGCTTGGCTAGCGGGGGCTACGAGCAGTACTTC.